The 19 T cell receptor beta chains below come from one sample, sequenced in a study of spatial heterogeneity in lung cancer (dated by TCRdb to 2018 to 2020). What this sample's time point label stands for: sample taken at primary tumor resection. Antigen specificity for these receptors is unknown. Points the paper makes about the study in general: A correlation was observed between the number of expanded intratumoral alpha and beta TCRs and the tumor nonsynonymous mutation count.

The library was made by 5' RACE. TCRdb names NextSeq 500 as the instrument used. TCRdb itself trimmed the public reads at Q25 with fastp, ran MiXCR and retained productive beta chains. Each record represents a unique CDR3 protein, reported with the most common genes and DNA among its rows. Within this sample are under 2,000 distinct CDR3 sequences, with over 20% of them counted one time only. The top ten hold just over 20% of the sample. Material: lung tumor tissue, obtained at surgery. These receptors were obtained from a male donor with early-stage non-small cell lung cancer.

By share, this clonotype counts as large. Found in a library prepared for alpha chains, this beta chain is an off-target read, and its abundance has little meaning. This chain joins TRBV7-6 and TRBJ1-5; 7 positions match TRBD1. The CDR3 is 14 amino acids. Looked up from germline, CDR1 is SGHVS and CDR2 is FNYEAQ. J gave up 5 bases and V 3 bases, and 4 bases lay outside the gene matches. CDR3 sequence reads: CASSLTGFHQPQHF. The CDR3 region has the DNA TGTGCCAGCAGCTTGACAGGGTTTCATCAGCCCCAGCATTTT.

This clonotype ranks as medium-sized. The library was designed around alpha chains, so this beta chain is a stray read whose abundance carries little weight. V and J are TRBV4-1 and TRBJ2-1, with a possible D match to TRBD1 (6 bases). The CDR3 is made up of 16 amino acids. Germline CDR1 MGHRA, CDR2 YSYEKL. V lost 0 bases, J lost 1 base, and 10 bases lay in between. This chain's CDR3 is CASSQDRTGSYNEQFF. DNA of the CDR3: TGCGCCAGCAGCCAAGATCGAACAGGGTCCTACAATGAGCAGTTCTTC.

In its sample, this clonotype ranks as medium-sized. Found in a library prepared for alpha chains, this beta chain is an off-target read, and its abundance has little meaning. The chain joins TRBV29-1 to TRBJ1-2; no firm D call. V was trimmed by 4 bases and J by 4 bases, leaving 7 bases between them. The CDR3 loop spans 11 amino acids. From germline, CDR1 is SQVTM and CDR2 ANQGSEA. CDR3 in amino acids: CSVVTPYGYTF. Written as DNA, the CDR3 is TGCAGCGTTGTCACCCCCTATGGCTACACCTTC.

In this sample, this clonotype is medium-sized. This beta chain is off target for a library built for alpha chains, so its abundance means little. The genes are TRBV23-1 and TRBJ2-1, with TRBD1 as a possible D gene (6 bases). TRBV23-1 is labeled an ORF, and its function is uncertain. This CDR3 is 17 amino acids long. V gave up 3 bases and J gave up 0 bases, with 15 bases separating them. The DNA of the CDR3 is TGCGCCAGCAGTCAGCCCGATTGGGGGCTCTCCTACAATGAGCAGTTCTTC. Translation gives CASSQPDWGLSYNEQFF.

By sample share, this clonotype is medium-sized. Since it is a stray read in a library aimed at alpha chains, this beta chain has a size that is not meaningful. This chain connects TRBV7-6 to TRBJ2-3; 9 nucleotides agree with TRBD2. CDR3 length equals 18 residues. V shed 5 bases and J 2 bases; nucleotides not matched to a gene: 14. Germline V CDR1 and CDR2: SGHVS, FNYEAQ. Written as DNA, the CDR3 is TGTGCCAGCAGCCGGCGGGGCGGGGGGGCGCCAGTCACAGATACGCAGTATTTT. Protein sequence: CASSRRGGGAPVTDTQYF.

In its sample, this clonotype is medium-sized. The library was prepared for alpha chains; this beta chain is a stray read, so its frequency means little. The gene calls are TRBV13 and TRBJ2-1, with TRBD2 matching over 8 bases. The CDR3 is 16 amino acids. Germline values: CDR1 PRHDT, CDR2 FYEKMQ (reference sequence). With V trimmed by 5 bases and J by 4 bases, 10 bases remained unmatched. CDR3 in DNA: TGTGCCAGCAGCAGCGGACTAGCTGAATGGTACAATGAGCAGTTCTTC. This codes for CASSSGLAEWYNEQFF.

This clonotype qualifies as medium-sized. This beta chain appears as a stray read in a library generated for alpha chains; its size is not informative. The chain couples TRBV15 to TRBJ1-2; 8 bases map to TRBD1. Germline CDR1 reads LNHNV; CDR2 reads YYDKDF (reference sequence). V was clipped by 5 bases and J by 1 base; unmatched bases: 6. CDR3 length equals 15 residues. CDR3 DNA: TGTGCCACCAGCTTCACGGACAGGGATAACTATGGCTACACCTTC. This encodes CATSFTDRDNYGYTF.

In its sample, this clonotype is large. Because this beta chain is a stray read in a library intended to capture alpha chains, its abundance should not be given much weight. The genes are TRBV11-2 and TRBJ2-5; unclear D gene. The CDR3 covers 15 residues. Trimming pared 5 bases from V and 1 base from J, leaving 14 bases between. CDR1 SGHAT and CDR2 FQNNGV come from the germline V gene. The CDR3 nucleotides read TGTGCCAGCAGCCACCATTCAAATTTCCAAGAGACCCAGTACTTC. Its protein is CASSHHSNFQETQYF.

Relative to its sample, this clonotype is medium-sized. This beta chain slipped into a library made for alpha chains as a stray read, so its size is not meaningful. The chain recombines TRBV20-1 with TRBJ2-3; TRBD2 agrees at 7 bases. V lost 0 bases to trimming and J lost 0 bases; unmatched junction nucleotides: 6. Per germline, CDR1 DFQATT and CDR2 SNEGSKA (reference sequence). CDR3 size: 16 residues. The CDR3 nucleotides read TGCAGTGCTAGAGATCTGGCGGGGGTCAGCACAGATACGCAGTATTTT. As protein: CSARDLAGVSTDTQYF.

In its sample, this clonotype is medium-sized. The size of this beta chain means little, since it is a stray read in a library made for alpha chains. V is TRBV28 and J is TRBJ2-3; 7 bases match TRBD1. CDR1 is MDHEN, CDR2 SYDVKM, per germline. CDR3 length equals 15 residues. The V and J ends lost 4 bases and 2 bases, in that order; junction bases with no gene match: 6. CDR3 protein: CASSSLTGFTDTQYF. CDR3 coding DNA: TGTGCCAGCAGTTCCCTGACAGGGTTCACAGATACGCAGTATTTT. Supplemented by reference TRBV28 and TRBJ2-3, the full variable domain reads DVKVTQSSRYLVKRTGEKVFLECVQDMDHENMFWYRQDPGLGLRLIYFSYDVKMKEKGDIPEGYSVSREKKERFSLILESASTNQTSMYLCASSSLTGFTDTQYFGPGTRLTVL.

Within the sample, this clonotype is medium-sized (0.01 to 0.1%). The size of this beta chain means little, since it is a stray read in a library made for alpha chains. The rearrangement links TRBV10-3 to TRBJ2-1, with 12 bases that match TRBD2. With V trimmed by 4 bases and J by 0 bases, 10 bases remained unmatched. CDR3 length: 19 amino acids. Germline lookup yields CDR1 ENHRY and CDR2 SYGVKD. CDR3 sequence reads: CAISGTSGIDMSSYNEQFF. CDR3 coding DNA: TGTGCCATCAGTGGGACTAGCGGGATAGACATGAGCTCCTACAATGAGCAGTTCTTC.

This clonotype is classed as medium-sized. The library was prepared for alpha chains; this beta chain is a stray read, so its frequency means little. The CDR3, as DNA: TGTGCCAGCAGGTCCGAAGTTTATAGCAATCAGCCCCAGCATTTT. This encodes CASRSEVYSNQPQHF. V and J are TRBV6-1 and TRBJ1-5; no reliable D call. The CDR3 contains 15 residues. Germline V gene data show CDR1 as MNHNS and CDR2 as SASEGT. Deletions cut 6 bases from V and 0 bases from J, with 12 bases between.

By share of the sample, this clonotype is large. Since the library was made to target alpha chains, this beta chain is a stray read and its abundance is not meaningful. DNA for the CDR3: TGCAGCGCTAGGGCAGATACGCAGTATTTT. Its protein is CSARADTQYF. This sequence joins TRBV29-1 and TRBJ2-3; no clear D. From germline, CDR1 is SQVTM and CDR2 ANQGSEA. Trimming cost V 7 bases and J 4 bases, with 6 bases left between them. This CDR3 has 10 amino acids.

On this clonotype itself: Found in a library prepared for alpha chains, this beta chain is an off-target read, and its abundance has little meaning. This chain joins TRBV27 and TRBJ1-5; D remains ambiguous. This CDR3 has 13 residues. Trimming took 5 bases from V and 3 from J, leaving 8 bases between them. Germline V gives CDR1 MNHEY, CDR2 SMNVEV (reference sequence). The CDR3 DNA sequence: TGTGCCAGCAGTCCCCGGACCAATCAGCCCCAGCATTTT. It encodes CASSPRTNQPQHF.

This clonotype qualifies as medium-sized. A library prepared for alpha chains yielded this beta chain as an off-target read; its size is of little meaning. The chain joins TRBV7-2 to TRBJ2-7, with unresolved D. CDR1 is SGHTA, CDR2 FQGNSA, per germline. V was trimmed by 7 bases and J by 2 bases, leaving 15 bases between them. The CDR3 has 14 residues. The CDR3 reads CASTESPGPYEQYF. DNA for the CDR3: TGTGCCAGCACCGAAAGCCCAGGTCCCTACGAGCAGTACTTC.

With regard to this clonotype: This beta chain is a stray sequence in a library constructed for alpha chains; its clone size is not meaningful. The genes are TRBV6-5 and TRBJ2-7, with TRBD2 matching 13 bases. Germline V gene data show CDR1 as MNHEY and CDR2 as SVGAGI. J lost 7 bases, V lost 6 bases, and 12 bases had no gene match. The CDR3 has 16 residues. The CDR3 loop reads CASRGAGLAGVKEQYF. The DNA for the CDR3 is TGTGCCAGCAGGGGCGCAGGACTAGCGGGAGTAAAGGAGCAGTACTTC.

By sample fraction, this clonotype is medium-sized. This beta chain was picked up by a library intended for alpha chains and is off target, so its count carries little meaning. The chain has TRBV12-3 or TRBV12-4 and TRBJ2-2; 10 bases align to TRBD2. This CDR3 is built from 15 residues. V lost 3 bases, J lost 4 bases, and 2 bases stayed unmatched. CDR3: CASSLTSGSTGELFF. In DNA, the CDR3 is TGTGCCAGCAGTTTGACTAGCGGGTCCACCGGGGAGCTGTTTTTT.

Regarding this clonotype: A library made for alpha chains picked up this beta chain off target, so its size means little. As DNA, the CDR3 is TGCGCCAGCAGCGGGGGACCCTCGGGCACTGAAGCTTTCTTT. As protein: CASSGGPSGTEAFF. The chain joins TRBV5-1 to TRBJ1-1; D is perhaps TRBD1 (5 bases). Germline V gene lookup returns CDR1 SGHRS and CDR2 YFSETQ. The CDR3 consists of 14 residues. V lost 4 bases and J lost 4, with 14 bases in between.

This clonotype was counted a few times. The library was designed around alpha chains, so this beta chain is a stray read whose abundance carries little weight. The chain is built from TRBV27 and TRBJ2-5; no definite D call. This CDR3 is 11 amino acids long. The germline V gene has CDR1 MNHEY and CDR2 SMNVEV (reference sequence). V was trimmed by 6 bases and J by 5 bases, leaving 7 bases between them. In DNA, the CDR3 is TGTGCCAGCAGAGTGGCGGAGACCCAGTACTTC. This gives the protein CASRVAETQYF.